Following are 30 T cell receptor beta chains from one sample sequenced in a study of patients and donors after allogeneic stem cell transplantation. TCRdb re-called the RT-PCR reads with MiXCR, one entry per CDR3 protein. Here the sample spans approximately 220,000 distinct CDR3 sequences, more than 35% being singletons. The specimen sequenced was blood, either unsorted or a sorted T cell fraction (not recorded which). The source is a human donor who was either an allogeneic HSCT recipient or a stem cell or donor lymphocyte infusion donor (not recorded which). It is not recorded whose cells these are; they may come from a transplant donor.

V gene TRBV6-6 combines with J gene TRBJ1-5; D might be TRBD1 (5 bases). The CDR3 runs to 15 residues. CDR1 is MNHNY and CDR2 is SVGAGI in the germline V gene (reference sequence). The V and J ends lost 6 bases and 7 bases respectively, with 19 bases between them. CDR3 protein: CASRLLAGTGQPQHF. The CDR3 region has the DNA TGTGCCAGCAGGCTTCTGGCAGGGACGGGGCAGCCCCAGCATTTT.

The chain employs TRBV6-1 and TRBJ1-2, with D uncertain. CDR3 size: 12 residues. Germline V lookup: CDR1 MNHNS, CDR2 SASEGT. V dropped 8 bases and J dropped 6 bases, with 13 bases sitting between them. In DNA form, the CDR3 reads TGTGCCAGCCGGACCCAGGCTAATGGCTACACCTTC. It encodes CASRTQANGYTF.

The chain combines TRBV30 with TRBJ2-1; tentatively, D is TRBD2 (6 bases). This CDR3 has 16 residues. Trimming shortened V by 3 bases and J by 9 bases, and 24 bases separated the two germline ends. Germline CDR1 and CDR2: GTSNPN and SVGIG (reference sequence). CDR3 protein: CAWSLLPVGGYGEQFF. In nucleotides, the CDR3 is TGTGCCTGGAGCCTGCTTCCTGTGGGGGGATACGGTGAGCAGTTCTTC.

V is TRBV5-1 and J is TRBJ2-3, with 8 nucleotides matching TRBD1. J gave up 6 bases and V 2 bases, and 5 bases lay outside the gene matches. The CDR3 is 14 residues long. CDR1 SGHRS and CDR2 YFSETQ come from the germline V gene. The CDR3 region is CASSFETGEDTQYF. The CDR3 nucleotides are TGCGCCAGCAGCTTCGAGACAGGGGAGGATACGCAGTATTTT.

The V gene is TRBV4-3, the J gene TRBJ2-1; 10 nucleotides align to TRBD2. V lost 5 bases and J lost 3; bases outside the gene matches: 4. The CDR3 is made up of 15 amino acids. CDR1 and CDR2 (germline): LGHNA, YSLEER. CDR3 residues: CASSKAGGLYNEQFF. Here the CDR3 DNA reads TGCGCCAGCAGCAAAGCGGGGGGGCTCTACAATGAGCAGTTCTTC.

The table lists this clonotype with many counts. The chain couples TRBV12-3 or TRBV12-4 to TRBJ2-3, with D hard to call. CDR3 length equals 12 residues. Trimming removed 3 bases at V and 1 base at J, with 2 bases between. CDR3 loop: CASSFGTDTQYF. CDR3 nucleotide sequence: TGTGCCAGCAGTTTTGGCACAGATACGCAGTATTTT.

The rearrangement links TRBV5-1 to TRBJ2-2; a weak D match, TRBD2 (5 bases). The CDR3 has 13 residues. Germline values: CDR1 SGHRS, CDR2 YFSETQ. V was shortened by 2 bases and J by 6 bases, with 8 bases between the two germline ends. CDR3 residues: CASSFNGAGELFF. The CDR3 DNA reads as TGCGCCAGCAGCTTTAACGGGGCCGGGGAGCTGTTTTTT.

This clonotype was seen more than once but under ten times. V gene TRBV12-3 or TRBV12-4 combines with J gene TRBJ1-5; D not resolved. The CDR3 covers 14 residues. Deletions cut 1 base from V and 0 bases from J, with 4 bases between. The CDR3 sequence: CASSLGHSNQPQHF. In nucleotides, the CDR3 is TGTGCCAGCAGTTTAGGACATAGCAATCAGCCCCAGCATTTT.

The V gene is TRBV5-1, the J gene TRBJ2-5; TRBD1 might be the D (6 bases). The CDR3 consists of 15 residues. V lost 0 bases, J lost 4 bases, and 13 bases lay in between. The germline CDR1 and CDR2 sequences are SGHRS and YFSETQ. In DNA form, the CDR3 reads TGCGCCAGCAGCTTGGAGCAGGGGAAGAGAGAGACCCAGTACTTC. This encodes CASSLEQGKRETQYF.

There are a few counts of this clonotype. The gene calls are TRBV2 and TRBJ1-3; 8 positions agree with TRBD1. CDR3 size: 16 residues. Looked up from germline, CDR1 is SNHLY and CDR2 is FYNNEI. V lost 2 bases and J lost 7; bases outside the gene matches: 10. CDR3 region: CASSERGRGRRNTIYF. Here the CDR3 DNA reads TGTGCCAGCAGTGAAAGAGGCAGGGGGCGTCGGAACACCATATATTTT.

This clonotype was seen only a few times. J is TRBJ1-2 and V is TRBV20-1; no definite D call. The V and J ends lost 5 bases and 7 bases respectively, with 11 bases between them. Germline loops: CDR1 DFQATT, CDR2 SNEGSKA (reference sequence). The CDR3 sequence is 11 residues long. The CDR3, as DNA: TGCAGTGCTGGAGCAGCCAGTGGCTACACCTTC. This codes for CSAGAASGYTF.

The chain couples TRBV6-6 to TRBJ1-6; 9 nucleotides match TRBD1. Germline CDR1 reads MNHNY; CDR2 reads SVGAGI (reference sequence). The CDR3 runs to 14 residues. After removal of 4 bases from V and 10 bases from J, the junction contained 5 bases not matched to a gene. The CDR3 DNA reads TGTGCCAGCAGTTTAACAGGGGGCGGATCACCCCTCCACTTT. This encodes CASSLTGGGSPLHF.

The rearrangement links TRBV5-1 to TRBJ2-7; D remains unclear. Germline V gene lookup returns CDR1 SGHRS and CDR2 YFSETQ. V shed 1 base and J shed 5 bases, with 10 bases lying between them. The CDR3 contains 13 residues. In nucleotides, the CDR3 is TGCGCCAGCAGCTTGCGGGCCGTGGACGAGCAGTACTTC. Residues: CASSLRAVDEQYF. Using reference TRBV5-1 and TRBJ2-7 for the parts outside the CDR3, the full variable domain is KAGVTQTPRYLIKTRGQQVTLSCSPISGHRSVSWYQQTPGQGLQFLFEYFSETQRNKGNFPGRFSGRQFSNSRSEMNVSTLELGDSALYLCASSLRAVDEQYFGPGTRLTVT.

By share of the sample, this clonotype is medium-sized. V is TRBV7-9 and J is TRBJ1-1, with unresolved D. The V end lost 6 bases, the J end lost 0 bases, and 11 bases lay between the germline ends. The CDR3 is 14 residues long. CDR1 is SEHNR, CDR2 FQNEAQ, per germline (reference sequence). The CDR3 loop is CASRSRSMNTEAFF. CDR3 in DNA: TGTGCCAGCAGAAGCAGGTCCATGAACACTGAAGCTTTCTTT.

V is TRBV5-1 and J is TRBJ1-5; D gene uncertain. The CDR3 totals 14 residues. Germline V CDR1 and CDR2: SGHRS, YFSETQ. Between the trimmed V and J ends, which lost 1 base and 9 bases, there was a span of 14 bases. For the CDR3, the DNA is TGCGCCAGCAGCTTGTCGCCAGCTGATCGGCCCCAGCATTTT. This encodes CASSLSPADRPQHF.

In its sample, this clonotype was seen a few times. The rearrangement joins TRBV27 to TRBJ1-5, with D possibly being TRBD1 (5 bases). CDR1 is MNHEY and CDR2 is SMNVEV in the germline V gene (reference sequence). Trimming pared 0 bases from V and 7 bases from J, leaving 13 bases between. The CDR3 is 15 amino acids. CDR3 in amino acids: CASSLSWGSGQPQHF. CDR3 bases: TGTGCCAGCAGTTTATCGTGGGGCTCGGGACAGCCCCAGCATTTT.

There are a few counts of this clonotype. The V gene is TRBV6-1, the J gene TRBJ2-3; D is unresolved. CDR1 and CDR2 (germline): MNHNS, SASEGT. V was pared by 5 bases and J by 1 base, with 7 bases between. The CDR3 runs to 13 residues. As DNA, the CDR3 is TGTGCCAGCAGTCCTTCTCGCACAGATACGCAGTATTTT. It is translated as CASSPSRTDTQYF.

This sequence joins TRBV5-1 and TRBJ2-7; D possibly corresponds to TRBD2 (6 bases). Germline lookup yields CDR1 SGHRS and CDR2 YFSETQ. V lost 4 bases to trimming and J lost 1 base, with 12 bases between them. The CDR3 contains 14 residues. The DNA of the CDR3 is TGCGCCAGCAGCAGGAGCGGGCGATCCTACGAGCAGTACTTC. Translated, it gives CASSRSGRSYEQYF.

This clonotype was seen a few times. The chain combines TRBV7-2 with TRBJ1-6, with D possibly being TRBD1 (5 bases). This CDR3 is built from 16 residues. The V gene's germline CDR1 is SGHTA and CDR2 FQGNSA. V lost 2 bases and J lost 6, with 14 bases in between. The CDR3: CASSLIGGQGNSPLHF. Written as DNA, the CDR3 is TGTGCCAGCAGCTTAATTGGCGGGCAGGGTAATTCACCCCTCCACTTT.

V gene TRBV5-5 combines with J gene TRBJ1-5; possibly TRBD1 for D (6 bases). The germline V gene encodes CDR1 SGHKS and CDR2 YYEKEE (reference sequence). V lost 0 bases, J lost 7 bases, and 14 bases lay in between. The CDR3 sequence is 15 residues long. CDR3 DNA: TGTGCCAGCAGCTTGGGGCTACAGGGAGGACAGCCCCAGCATTTT. The encoded protein is CASSLGLQGGQPQHF.

This chain connects TRBV21-1 to TRBJ1-3; no DNA check was done on the table's D call, TRBD1. TRBV21-1 is labeled a pseudogene. This CDR3 comprises 13 residues. CDR3 in DNA: TGTGCCAGCACCTTGGGGGATGGAAACACCATATATTTT. It yields the protein CASTLGDGNTIYF.

The V and J genes are TRBV7-6 and TRBJ2-3; maybe TRBD1 (6 bases). This CDR3 spans 16 amino acids. Trimming stripped 4 bases from V and 2 bases from J, with 16 bases between. The germline gives CDR1 SGHVS, CDR2 FNYEAQ. CDR3 amino acids: CASSSLWDTSTDTQYF. The CDR3 DNA sequence: TGTGCCAGCAGCTCCCTTTGGGACACCTCCACAGATACGCAGTATTTT.

V and J are TRBV30 and TRBJ1-3; no clear D gene. The CDR3 consists of 13 residues. Germline values: CDR1 GTSNPN, CDR2 SVGIG (reference sequence). Deletions cut 3 bases from V and 5 bases from J, with 11 bases between. CDR3 DNA: TGTGCCTGGAGCGGACCCCTTAGAAACACCATATATTTT. Encoded protein: CAWSGPLRNTIYF.

J is TRBJ1-2 and V is TRBV2, with 9 bases matching TRBD1. This CDR3 is 14 amino acids long. Trimming at V came to 5 bases and at J to 3 bases, leaving 4 bases not matched to a gene. The germline V gene encodes CDR1 SNHLY and CDR2 FYNNEI. The CDR3 here is CASSFTGGDYGYTF. In DNA, the CDR3 is TGTGCCAGCAGTTTTACAGGGGGCGACTATGGCTACACCTTC.

This clonotype was detected only a few times. The CDR3 sequence: CASSSPGQISEGQNIQYF. The CDR3 DNA is TGTGCCAGCAGCAGTCCGGGACAGATTTCGGAGGGCCAAAACATTCAGTACTTC. V usage is TRBV12-3 or TRBV12-4 and J usage is TRBJ2-4, with a possible D match to TRBD1 (7 bases). This CDR3 spans 18 amino acids. V dropped 6 bases and J dropped 5 bases, with 26 bases sitting between them.

The chain couples TRBV7-6 to TRBJ1-4; D remains ambiguous. Trimming took off 8 bases at V and 0 bases at J, with 10 bases between the two ends. This CDR3 has 14 amino acids. The V gene's germline CDR1 is SGHVS and CDR2 FNYEAQ. CDR3 coding DNA: TGTGCCAGCGGTTTCGTGTCAACTAATGAAAAACTGTTTTTT. This gives the protein CASGFVSTNEKLFF.

The rearrangement joins TRBV5-1 to TRBJ1-6, with a weak D call TRBD1 (5 bases). Trimming left V 5 bases short and J 4 bases short, with 13 bases between. CDR3 length: 15 residues. Germline CDR1 is SGHRS and CDR2 is YFSETQ. The CDR3 DNA reads as TGCGCCAGCAGATCGAGCGGGACGTATAATTCACCCCTCCACTTT. This codes for CASRSSGTYNSPLHF.

CDR3 sequence reads: CASSKRPVDGLFNSPLHF. DNA for the CDR3: TGTGCCAGCAGTAAGAGGCCAGTAGACGGACTCTTCAATTCACCCCTCCACTTT. This chain links TRBV27 with TRBJ1-6; no firm D call. The V gene lost 5 bases and the J gene lost 7 bases, with 24 bases spanning the gap. CDR1 is MNHEY, CDR2 SMNVEV, per germline (reference sequence). This CDR3 is built from 18 residues.

The chain links TRBV9 to TRBJ1-1; TRBD1 might be the D (6 bases). V lost 1 base to trimming and J lost 4 bases, with 14 bases between them. Germline loops: CDR1 SGDLS, CDR2 YYNGEE. This CDR3 contains 15 residues. CDR3 sequence: CASSVYPGAVTEAFF. The CDR3, as DNA: TGTGCCAGCAGCGTATACCCGGGGGCCGTCACTGAAGCTTTCTTT.

The rearrangement links TRBV12-3 or TRBV12-4 to TRBJ2-3; a possible D gene is TRBD1 (7 bases). CDR3 length: 15 residues. V lost 5 bases and J 5 bases, leaving 17 bases between the germline ends. DNA of the CDR3: TGTGCCAGCAGTCCCTCAGGGGGGCCAGGAGATACGCAGTATTTT. Translation: CASSPSGGPGDTQYF.